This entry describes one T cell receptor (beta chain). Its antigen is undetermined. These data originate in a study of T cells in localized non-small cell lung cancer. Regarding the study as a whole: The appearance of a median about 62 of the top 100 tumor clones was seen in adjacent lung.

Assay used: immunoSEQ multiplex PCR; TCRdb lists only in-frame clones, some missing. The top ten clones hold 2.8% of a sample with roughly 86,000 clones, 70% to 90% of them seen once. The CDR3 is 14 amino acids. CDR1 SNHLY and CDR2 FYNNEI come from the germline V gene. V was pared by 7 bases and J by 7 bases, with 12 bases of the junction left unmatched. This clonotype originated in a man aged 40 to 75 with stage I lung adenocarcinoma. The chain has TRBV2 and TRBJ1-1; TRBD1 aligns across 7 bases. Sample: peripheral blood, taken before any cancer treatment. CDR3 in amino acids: CASNTGGGGFEAFF. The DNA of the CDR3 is TGTGCCAGCAACACAGGAGGGGGCGGGTTTGAAGCTTTCTTT.